This T cell receptor (beta chain) was documented in a study of blood T cell repertoires in COVID-19. Across the whole study: Donors in the United States, Italy and Spain gave samples during acute or convalescent COVID-19. In each case, the material was cDNA or gDNA derived from T cells, B-cell-depleted T cells, or PBMCs.

Repertoires were generated with immunoSEQ multiplex PCR, while TCRdb's copy carries only in-frame clones and drops some. Of about 200,000 clones in the sample, more than 75% were seen once. Sequences were obtained from peripheral blood. This receptor was identified in an elderly woman with acute or convalescent COVID-19.

The CDR3 DNA reads TGTGCCAGCAGCTTACTGACTAACTCTGGAAACACCATATATTTT. It yields the protein CASSLLTNSGNTIYF. V and J are TRBV7-2 and TRBJ1-3; D remains ambiguous. The germline V and J ends were trimmed by 2 bases and 0 bases, with 8 bases remaining between them. CDR3 length: 15 residues. The germline V gene encodes CDR1 SGHTA and CDR2 FQGNSA.